The table lists the clone carrying this T cell receptor beta chain with a few counts. Its antigen is still unknown. Between the trimmed V and J ends, which lost 2 bases and 2 bases, there was a span of 9 bases. The CDR3 contains 14 residues. Germline-derived CDR1 and CDR2 are MNHNS and SASEGT. These data are taken from a study of shared clonotypes between healthy human individuals. Overall study findings and caveats: Genetic and exposure-history diversity was limited by the small donor number.

Method: immunoSEQ multiplex PCR; TCRdb's copy keeps in-frame clones and lacks some. The sample lists about half a million clones, less than 80% occurring once. This TCR derives from a woman aged 40 to 50 in good health. Some clones in this sample may be carry-over from other donors' samples. The specimen was PBMCs. The chain carries TRBV6-1 and TRBJ1-1; possibly TRBD1 for D (5 bases). CDR3 in amino acids: CASSETGENTEAFF. The DNA for the CDR3 is TGTGCCAGCAGTGAAACAGGAGAAAACACTGAAGCTTTCTTT.